This TCR beta chain is drawn from a study of identifying expanded T cells in peripheral blood. Sequencing was performed with immunoSEQ multiplex PCR; in TCRdb, only in-frame clones are kept and a portion is missing. The data show approximately 86,000 clones, with around 83% seen just once and 4.5% held by the top ten. CDR3 length: 16 amino acids. After removal of 0 bases from V and 3 bases from J, the junction contained 7 bases not matched to a gene. CDR1 SGDLS and CDR2 YYNGEE come from the germline V gene. The gene calls are TRBV9 and TRBJ2-7; 9 bases agree with TRBD1. The sequencing sample was made of blood. The TCR sequence derives from a person aged 18 to 70 in good health. The CDR3 DNA reads TGTGCCAGCAGCGTAGATTCCGGGACAGGGTTCTACGAGCAGTACTTC. Protein: CASSVDSGTGFYEQYF.